Given below is one T cell receptor beta chain in context. This CDR3 comprises 17 residues. The V gene's germline CDR1 is MDHEN and CDR2 SYDVKM. Trimming removed 3 bases from V and 4 bases from J, with 22 bases in between. Original handling: Scientists estimated how many nucleated cells there were by amplifying reference gene primers. TCRdb's table, derived via immunoSEQ multiplex PCR, lists solely in-frame clones and lacks some. The V and J calls and clone size come from that table; D and trimming were worked out from the DNA. Of 58,000 or so clones in the sample, roughly four fifths were seen once. The sample is drawn from a study of blood T cell repertoires in COVID-19. The overall study: Samples representing acute and convalescent COVID-19 were sourced from the United States, Italy and Spain. PBMCs, B-cell-depleted T cells, or T cells provided the cDNA or gDNA that made up the material.

The V gene is TRBV28, the J gene TRBJ2-7, with TRBD2 as a possible D gene (5 bases). The material sequenced was peripheral blood. The sequence was collected from a woman of 80 years or more with acute or convalescent COVID-19. The CDR3 sequence: CASSLGRGPRFKYEQYF. The CDR3 DNA reads as TGTGCCAGCAGTTTGGGGAGAGGCCCTAGATTTAAGTACGAGCAGTACTTC.